Sequencing of this TCR beta chain was carried out in a study of blood T cell repertoires in COVID-19. The CDR3 is 15 amino acids. Looked up from germline, CDR1 is MDHEN and CDR2 is SYDVKM. V lost 9 bases and J 0 bases, leaving 18 bases between the germline ends. Clones were read by immunoSEQ multiplex PCR, and TCRdb kept only the in-frame ones, dropping some. The sample lists around 310,000 clones, about 90% seen once, with under 1.1% in the top ten. The chain couples TRBV28 to TRBJ2-7; D might be TRBD2 (6 bases). The TCR sequence derives from a woman between 40 and 50 years old with COVID-19, enrolled during active disease. Sequenced input: peripheral blood. The CDR3 region is CASLTMGGGSYEQYF. DNA for the CDR3: TGTGCCAGTCTAACGATGGGGGGTGGCTCCTACGAGCAGTACTTC.